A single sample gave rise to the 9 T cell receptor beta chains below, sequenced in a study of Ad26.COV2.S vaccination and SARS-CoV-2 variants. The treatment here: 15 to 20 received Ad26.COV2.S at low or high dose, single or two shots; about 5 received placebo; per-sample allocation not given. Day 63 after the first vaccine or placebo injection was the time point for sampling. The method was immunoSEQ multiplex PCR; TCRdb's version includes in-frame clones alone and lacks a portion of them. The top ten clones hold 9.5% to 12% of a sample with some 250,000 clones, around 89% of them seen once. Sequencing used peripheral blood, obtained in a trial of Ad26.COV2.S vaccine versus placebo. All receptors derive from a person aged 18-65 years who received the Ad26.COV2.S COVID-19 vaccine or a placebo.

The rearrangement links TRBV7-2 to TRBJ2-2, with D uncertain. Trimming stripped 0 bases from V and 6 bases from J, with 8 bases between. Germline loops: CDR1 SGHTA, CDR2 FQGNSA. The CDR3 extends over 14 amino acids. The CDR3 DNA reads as TGTGCCAGCAGCTTAGCTTCGGGCCCCGGGGAGCTGTTTTTT. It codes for CASSLASGPGELFF.

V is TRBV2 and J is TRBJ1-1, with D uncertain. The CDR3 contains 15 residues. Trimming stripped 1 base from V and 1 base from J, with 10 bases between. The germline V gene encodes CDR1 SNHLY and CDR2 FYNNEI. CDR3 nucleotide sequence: TGTGCCAGCAGTGAAGGGCAGGCGCGGAACACTGAAGCTTTCTTT. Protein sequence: CASSEGQARNTEAFF.

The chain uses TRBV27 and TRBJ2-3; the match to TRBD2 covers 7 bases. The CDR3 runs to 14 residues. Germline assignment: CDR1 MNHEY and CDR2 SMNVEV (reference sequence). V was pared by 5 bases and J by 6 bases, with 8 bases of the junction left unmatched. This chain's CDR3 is CASSRWEGRDTQYF. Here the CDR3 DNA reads TGTGCCAGCAGTCGGTGGGAGGGTCGGGATACGCAGTATTTT.

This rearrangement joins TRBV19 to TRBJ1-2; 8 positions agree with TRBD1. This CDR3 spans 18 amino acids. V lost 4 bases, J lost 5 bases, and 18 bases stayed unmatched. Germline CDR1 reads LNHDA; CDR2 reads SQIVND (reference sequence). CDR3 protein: CASSKRQGRMDEYYGYTF. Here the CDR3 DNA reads TGTGCCAGTAGTAAGCGACAGGGGAGGATGGATGAATATTATGGCTACACCTTC.

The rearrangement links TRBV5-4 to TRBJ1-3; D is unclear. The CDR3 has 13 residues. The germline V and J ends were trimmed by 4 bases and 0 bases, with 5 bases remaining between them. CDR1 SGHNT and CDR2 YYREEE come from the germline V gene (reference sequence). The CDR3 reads CASSGISGNTIYF. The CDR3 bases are TGTGCCAGCAGCGGAATCTCTGGAAACACCATATATTTT.

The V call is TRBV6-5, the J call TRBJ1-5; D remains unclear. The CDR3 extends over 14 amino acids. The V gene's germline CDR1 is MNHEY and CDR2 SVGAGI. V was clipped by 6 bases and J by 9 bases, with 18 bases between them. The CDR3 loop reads CASSYGVGSRPQHF. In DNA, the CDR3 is TGTGCCAGCAGCTACGGTGTGGGGAGCCGGCCCCAGCATTTT.

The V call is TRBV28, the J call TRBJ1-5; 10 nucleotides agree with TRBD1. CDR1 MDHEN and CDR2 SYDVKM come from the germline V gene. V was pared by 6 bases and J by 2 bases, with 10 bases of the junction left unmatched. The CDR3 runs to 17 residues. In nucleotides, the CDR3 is TGTGCCAGCAGATCCGGACAGGGGGGAATAGGCAATCAGCCCCAGCATTTT. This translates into CASRSGQGGIGNQPQHF. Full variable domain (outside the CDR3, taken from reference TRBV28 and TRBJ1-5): DVKVTQSSRYLVKRTGEKVFLECVQDMDHENMFWYRQDPGLGLRLIYFSYDVKMKEKGDIPEGYSVSREKKERFSLILESASTNQTSMYLCASRSGQGGIGNQPQHFGDGTRLSIL.

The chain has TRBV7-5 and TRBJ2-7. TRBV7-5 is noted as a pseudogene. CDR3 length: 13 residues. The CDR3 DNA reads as TGTGCCTGCGGGGACACGGTTTCCTACGAGCAGTACTTC. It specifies CACGDTVSYEQYF.

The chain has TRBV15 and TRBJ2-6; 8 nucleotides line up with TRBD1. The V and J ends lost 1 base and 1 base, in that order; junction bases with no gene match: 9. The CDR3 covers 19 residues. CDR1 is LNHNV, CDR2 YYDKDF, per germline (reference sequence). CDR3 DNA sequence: TGTGCCACCAGCAGAGTCGACAGGGGCAGGGGTTCTGGGGCCAACGTCCTGACTTTC. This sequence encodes CATSRVDRGRGSGANVLTF.